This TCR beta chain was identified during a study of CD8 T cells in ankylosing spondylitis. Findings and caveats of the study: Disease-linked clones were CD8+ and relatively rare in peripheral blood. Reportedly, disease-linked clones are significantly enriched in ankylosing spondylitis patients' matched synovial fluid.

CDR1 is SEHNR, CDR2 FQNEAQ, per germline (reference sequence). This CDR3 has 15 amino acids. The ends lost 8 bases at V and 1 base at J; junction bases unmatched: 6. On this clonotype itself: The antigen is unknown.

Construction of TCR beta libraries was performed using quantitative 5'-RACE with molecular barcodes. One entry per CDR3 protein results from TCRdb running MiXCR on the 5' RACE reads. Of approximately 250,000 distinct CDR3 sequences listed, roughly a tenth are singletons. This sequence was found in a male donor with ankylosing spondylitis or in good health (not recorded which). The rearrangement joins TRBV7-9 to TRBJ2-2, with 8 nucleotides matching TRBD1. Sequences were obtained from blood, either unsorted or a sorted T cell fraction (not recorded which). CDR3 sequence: CASSIGQGNTGELFF. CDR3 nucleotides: TGTGCCAGCTCCATCGGACAGGGGAACACCGGGGAGCTGTTTTTT.